These 8 T cell receptor beta chains were all obtained from the same sample, sequenced in a study of shared clonotypes between healthy human individuals. Assay used: immunoSEQ multiplex PCR; TCRdb lists only in-frame clones, some missing. This sample has 490,000 or so clones, with roughly four fifths found just once. Sequencing was performed on PBMCs. The receptors shown here come from a woman aged 40 to 50 in good health. Some clones in this sample may be carry-over from other donors' samples.

This chain links TRBV4-3 with TRBJ1-2, with D unresolved. Germline V CDR1 and CDR2: LGHNA, YSLEER. This CDR3 is built from 17 residues. V lost 1 base and J 2 bases, leaving 17 bases between the germline ends. CDR3 coding DNA: TGCGCCAGCAGCCAAGGCAGATACGGCATACTGAACTATGGCTACACCTTC. It codes for CASSQGRYGILNYGYTF.

This clone was recorded once. The chain joins TRBV7-3 to TRBJ2-3, with D tentatively TRBD2 (6 bases). Germline V CDR1 and CDR2: SGHTA, FQGTGA. This CDR3 has 15 residues. V was shortened by 3 bases and J by 2 bases, with 12 bases between the two germline ends. This chain's CDR3 is CASSLRGTYTDTQYF. Written as DNA, the CDR3 is TGTGCCAGCAGCTTGCGGGGCACCTACACAGATACGCAGTATTTT.

The chain links TRBV30 to TRBJ2-1, with a tentative D call TRBD2 (6 bases). CDR3 length: 14 residues. The V end lost 3 bases, the J end lost 0 bases, and 9 bases lay between the germline ends. Germline CDR1 reads GTSNPN; CDR2 reads SVGIG (reference sequence). The CDR3 DNA reads as TGTGCCTGGAGAGGAGGGACCTCCTACAATGAGCAGTTCTTC. Amino acid sequence: CAWRGGTSYNEQFF.

V usage is TRBV27 and J usage is TRBJ2-7, with 8 bases aligning to TRBD2. Trimming cost V 5 bases and J 3 bases; bases outside gene matches: 12. The CDR3 contains 16 residues. Germline loops: CDR1 MNHEY, CDR2 SMNVEV (reference sequence). The CDR3, as DNA: TGTGCCAGCAGTCGCCCTGTAGCGGGAAAGTACTACGAGCAGTACTTC. Amino acid sequence: CASSRPVAGKYYEQYF.

The V gene is TRBV30, the J gene TRBJ1-3; D is possibly TRBD1 (6 bases). Trimming removed 2 bases at V and 0 bases at J, with 11 bases between. This CDR3 has 15 residues. Germline CDR1 GTSNPN, CDR2 SVGIG (reference sequence). The chain's CDR3 is CAWSRDTLSGNTIYF. The CDR3, as DNA: TGTGCCTGGAGTCGGGACACCCTCTCTGGAAACACCATATATTTT.

The chain carries TRBV19 and TRBJ1-4, with TRBD1 as a possible D gene (6 bases). Germline V gene sequence: CDR1 LNHDA, CDR2 SQIVND (reference sequence). CDR3 length: 16 amino acids. V lost 4 bases and J 8 bases, leaving 20 bases between the germline ends. CDR3 coding DNA: TGTGCCAGTAGTACGGGGTGGGGGCCCAGAACCGAAAAACTGTTTTTT. Protein product: CASSTGWGPRTEKLFF.

CDR3 bases: TGTGCCAGCAGCACAGACACTAATCAGCCCCAGCATTTT. Translated: CASSTDTNQPQHF. This chain joins TRBV11-2 and TRBJ1-5; D unresolved. Between the trimmed V and J ends, which lost 5 bases and 4 bases, there was a span of 9 bases. This CDR3 comprises 13 residues. Germline V gene lookup returns CDR1 SGHAT and CDR2 FQNNGV.

The gene calls are TRBV5-1 and TRBJ2-7; no definite D call. This CDR3 has 14 amino acids. V shed 6 bases and J shed 0 bases, with 13 bases lying between them. Germline loops: CDR1 SGHRS, CDR2 YFSETQ. CDR3 sequence: CASKLAQSSYEQYF. The CDR3 DNA follows: TGCGCCAGCAAATTGGCACAGAGCTCCTACGAGCAGTACTTC. The whole variable domain, filled in from reference TRBV5-1 and TRBJ2-7, reads KAGVTQTPRYLIKTRGQQVTLSCSPISGHRSVSWYQQTPGQGLQFLFEYFSETQRNKGNFPGRFSGRQFSNSRSEMNVSTLELGDSALYLCASKLAQSSYEQYFGPGTRLTVT.